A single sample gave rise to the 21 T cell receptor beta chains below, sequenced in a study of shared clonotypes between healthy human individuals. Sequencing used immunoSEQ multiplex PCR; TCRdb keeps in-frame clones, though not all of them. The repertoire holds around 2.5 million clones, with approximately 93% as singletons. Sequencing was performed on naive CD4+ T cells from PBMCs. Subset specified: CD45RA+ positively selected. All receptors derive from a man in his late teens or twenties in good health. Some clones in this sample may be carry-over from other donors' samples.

CDR3 loop: CASSQKKGTSGSTTGDTQYF. The CDR3 DNA reads as TGTGCCAGCAGCCAAAAGAAAGGGACTAGCGGGAGCACGACGGGAGATACGCAGTATTTT. The rearrangement uses TRBV4-2 and TRBJ2-3; 14 bases are shared with TRBD2. This CDR3 has 20 residues. CDR1 is LGHNA and CDR2 is YNFKEQ in the germline V gene. After removal of 2 bases from V and 5 bases from J, the junction contained 15 bases not matched to a gene.

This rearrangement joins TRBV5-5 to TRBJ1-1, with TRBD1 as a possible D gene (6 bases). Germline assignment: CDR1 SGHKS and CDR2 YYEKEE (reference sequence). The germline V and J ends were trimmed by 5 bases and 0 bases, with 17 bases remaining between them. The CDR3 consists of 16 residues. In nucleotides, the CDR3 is TGTGCCAGCAGAAGTCAGGGGAACTCGGTGAACACTGAAGCTTTCTTT. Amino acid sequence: CASRSQGNSVNTEAFF. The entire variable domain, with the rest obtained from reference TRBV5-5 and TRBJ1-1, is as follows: DAGVTQSPTHLIKTRGQQVTLRCSPISGHKSVSWYQQVLGQGPQFIFQYYEKEERGRGNFPDRFSARQFPNYSSELNVNALLLGDSALYLCASRSQGNSVNTEAFFGQGTRLTVV.

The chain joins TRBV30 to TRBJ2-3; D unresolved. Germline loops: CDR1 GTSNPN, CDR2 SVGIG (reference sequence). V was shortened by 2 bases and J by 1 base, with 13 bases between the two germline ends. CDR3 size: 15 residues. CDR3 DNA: TGTGCCTGGAGTAAGGAGAGACGTGGCACAGATACGCAGTATTTT. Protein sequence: CAWSKERRGTDTQYF.

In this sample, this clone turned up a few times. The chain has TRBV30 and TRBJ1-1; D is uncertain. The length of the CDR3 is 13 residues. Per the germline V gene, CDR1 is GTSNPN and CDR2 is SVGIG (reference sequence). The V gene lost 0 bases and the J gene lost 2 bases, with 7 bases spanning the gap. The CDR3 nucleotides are TGTGCCTGGAGTGTCGCTATAAACACTGAAGCTTTCTTT. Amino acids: CAWSVAINTEAFF.

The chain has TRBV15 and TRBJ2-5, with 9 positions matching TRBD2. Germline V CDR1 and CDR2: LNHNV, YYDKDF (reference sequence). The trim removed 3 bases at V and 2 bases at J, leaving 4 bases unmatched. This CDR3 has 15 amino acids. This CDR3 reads CATSRASGKQETQYF. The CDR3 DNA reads TGTGCCACCAGCAGGGCTAGCGGGAAACAAGAGACCCAGTACTTC.

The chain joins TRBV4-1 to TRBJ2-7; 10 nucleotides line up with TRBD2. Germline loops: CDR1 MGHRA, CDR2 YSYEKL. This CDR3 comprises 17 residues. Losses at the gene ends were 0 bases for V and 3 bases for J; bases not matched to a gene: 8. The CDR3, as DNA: TGCGCCAGCAGCCAAGATCTTTCGGCTAGCGGGAGCTACGAGCAGTACTTC. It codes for CASSQDLSASGSYEQYF.

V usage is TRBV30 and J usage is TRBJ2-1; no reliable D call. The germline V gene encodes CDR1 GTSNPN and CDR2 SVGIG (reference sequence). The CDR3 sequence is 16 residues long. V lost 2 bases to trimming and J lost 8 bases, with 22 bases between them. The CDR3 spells CAWSWARRPLGDEQFF. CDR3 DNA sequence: TGTGCCTGGAGTTGGGCTCGGCGCCCGCTTGGGGATGAGCAGTTCTTC. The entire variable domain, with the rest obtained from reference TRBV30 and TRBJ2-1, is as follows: SQTIHQWPATLVQPVGSPLSLECTVEGTSNPNLYWYRQAAGRGLQLLFYSVGIGQISSEVPQNLSASRPQDRQFILSSKKLLLSDSGFYLCAWSWARRPLGDEQFFGPGTRLTVL.

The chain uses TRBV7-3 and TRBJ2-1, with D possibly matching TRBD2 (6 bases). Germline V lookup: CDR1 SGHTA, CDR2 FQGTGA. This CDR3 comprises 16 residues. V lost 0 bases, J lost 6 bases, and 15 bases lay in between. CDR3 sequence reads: CASSLTPPGTGNEQFF. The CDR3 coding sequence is TGTGCCAGCAGCTTAACCCCACCCGGGACTGGCAATGAGCAGTTCTTC.

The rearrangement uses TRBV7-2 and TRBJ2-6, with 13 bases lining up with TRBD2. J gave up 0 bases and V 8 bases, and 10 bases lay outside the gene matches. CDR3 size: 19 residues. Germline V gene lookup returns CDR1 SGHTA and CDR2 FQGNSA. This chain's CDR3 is CASSGPGLAGYSGANVLTF. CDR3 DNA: TGTGCCAGCTCCGGACCGGGACTAGCGGGGTACTCTGGGGCCAACGTCCTGACTTTC.

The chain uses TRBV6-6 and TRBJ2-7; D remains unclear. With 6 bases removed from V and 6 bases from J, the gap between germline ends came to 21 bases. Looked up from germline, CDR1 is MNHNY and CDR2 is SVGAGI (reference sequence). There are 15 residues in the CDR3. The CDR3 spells CASRTGLGSGFEQYF. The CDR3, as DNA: TGTGCCAGCAGGACGGGCTTGGGATCGGGCTTCGAGCAGTACTTC.

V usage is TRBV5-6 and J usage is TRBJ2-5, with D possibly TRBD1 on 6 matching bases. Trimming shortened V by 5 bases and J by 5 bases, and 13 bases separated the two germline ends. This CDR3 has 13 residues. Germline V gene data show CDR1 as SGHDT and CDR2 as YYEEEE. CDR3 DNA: TGTGCCAGCAGAGGGGGACATTGGGAGACCCAGTACTTC. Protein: CASRGGHWETQYF. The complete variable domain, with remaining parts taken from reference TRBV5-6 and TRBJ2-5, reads DAGVTQSPTHLIKTRGQQVTLRCSPKSGHDTVSWYQQALGQGPQFIFQYYEEEERQRGNFPDRFSGHQFPNYSSELNVNALLLGDSALYLCASRGGHWETQYFGPGTRLLVL.

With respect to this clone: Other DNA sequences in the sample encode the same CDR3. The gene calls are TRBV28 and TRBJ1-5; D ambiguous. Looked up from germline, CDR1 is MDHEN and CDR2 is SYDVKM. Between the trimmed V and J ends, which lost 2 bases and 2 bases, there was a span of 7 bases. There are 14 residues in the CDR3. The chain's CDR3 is CASSLAGGNQPQHF. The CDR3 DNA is TGTGCCAGCAGTTTAGCCGGGGGCAATCAGCCCCAGCATTTT. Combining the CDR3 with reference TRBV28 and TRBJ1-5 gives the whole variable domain DVKVTQSSRYLVKRTGEKVFLECVQDMDHENMFWYRQDPGLGLRLIYFSYDVKMKEKGDIPEGYSVSREKKERFSLILESASTNQTSMYLCASSLAGGNQPQHFGDGTRLSIL.

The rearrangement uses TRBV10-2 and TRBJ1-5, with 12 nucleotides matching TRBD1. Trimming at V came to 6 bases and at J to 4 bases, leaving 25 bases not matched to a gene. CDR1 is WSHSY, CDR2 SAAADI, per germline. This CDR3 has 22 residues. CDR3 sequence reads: CASSRRSGTGGLVTGGNQPQHF. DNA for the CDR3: TGCGCCAGCAGCCGAAGGTCCGGGACAGGGGGCTTGGTCACAGGTGGTAATCAGCCCCAGCATTTT.

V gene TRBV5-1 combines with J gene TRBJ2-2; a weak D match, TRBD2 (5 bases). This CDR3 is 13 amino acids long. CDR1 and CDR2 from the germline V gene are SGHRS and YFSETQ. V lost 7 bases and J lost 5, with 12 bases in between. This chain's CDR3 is CASAAWETGELFF. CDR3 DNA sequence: TGCGCCAGCGCCGCTTGGGAGACCGGGGAGCTGTTTTTT.

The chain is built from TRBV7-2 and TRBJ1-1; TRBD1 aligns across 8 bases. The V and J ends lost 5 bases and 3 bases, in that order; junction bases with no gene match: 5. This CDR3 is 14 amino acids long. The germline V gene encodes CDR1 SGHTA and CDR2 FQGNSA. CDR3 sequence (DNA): TGTGCCAGCAGCCTGGACAGGGAGGACACTGAAGCTTTCTTT. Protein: CASSLDREDTEAFF.

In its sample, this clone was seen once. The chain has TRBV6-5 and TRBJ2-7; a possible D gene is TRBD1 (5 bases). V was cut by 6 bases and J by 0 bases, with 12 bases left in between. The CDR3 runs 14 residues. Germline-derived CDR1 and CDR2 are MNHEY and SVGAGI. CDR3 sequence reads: CASRTDRNSYEQYF. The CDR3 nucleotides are TGTGCCAGCAGGACAGACAGAAACTCCTACGAGCAGTACTTC.

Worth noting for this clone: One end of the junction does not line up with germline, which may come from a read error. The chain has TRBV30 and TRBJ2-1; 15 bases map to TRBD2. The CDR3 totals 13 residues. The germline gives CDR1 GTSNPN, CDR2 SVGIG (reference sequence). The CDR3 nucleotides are TGTGCCTGGTACAAGGGACTAGCGGGAGGTACTATCTTC. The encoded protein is CAWYKGLAGGTIF.

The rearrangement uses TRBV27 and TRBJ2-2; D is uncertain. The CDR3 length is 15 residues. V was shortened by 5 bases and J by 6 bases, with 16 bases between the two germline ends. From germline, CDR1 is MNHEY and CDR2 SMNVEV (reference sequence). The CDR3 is CASSPAGFWPGELFF. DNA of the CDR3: TGTGCCAGCAGTCCGGCCGGGTTTTGGCCCGGGGAGCTGTTTTTT.

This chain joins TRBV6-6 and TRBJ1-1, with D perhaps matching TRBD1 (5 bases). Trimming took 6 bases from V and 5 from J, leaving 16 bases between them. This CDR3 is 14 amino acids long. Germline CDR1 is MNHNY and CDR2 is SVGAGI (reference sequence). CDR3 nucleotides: TGTGCCAGCAGCTACAGTCCTGGGGGAACTGAAGCTTTCTTT. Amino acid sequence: CASSYSPGGTEAFF.

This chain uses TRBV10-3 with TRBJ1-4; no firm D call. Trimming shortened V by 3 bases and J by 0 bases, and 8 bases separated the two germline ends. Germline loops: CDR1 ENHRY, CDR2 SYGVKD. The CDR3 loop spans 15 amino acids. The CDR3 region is CAISDSGTTNEKLFF. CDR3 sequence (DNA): TGTGCCATCAGTGACTCCGGGACAACTAATGAAAAACTGTTTTTT.

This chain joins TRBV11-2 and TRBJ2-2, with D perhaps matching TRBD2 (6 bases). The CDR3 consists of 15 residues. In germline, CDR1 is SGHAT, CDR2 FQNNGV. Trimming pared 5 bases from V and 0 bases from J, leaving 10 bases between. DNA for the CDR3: TGTGCCAGCAGCCCTCCGGGAGCGAACACCGGGGAGCTGTTTTTT. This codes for CASSPPGANTGELFF.